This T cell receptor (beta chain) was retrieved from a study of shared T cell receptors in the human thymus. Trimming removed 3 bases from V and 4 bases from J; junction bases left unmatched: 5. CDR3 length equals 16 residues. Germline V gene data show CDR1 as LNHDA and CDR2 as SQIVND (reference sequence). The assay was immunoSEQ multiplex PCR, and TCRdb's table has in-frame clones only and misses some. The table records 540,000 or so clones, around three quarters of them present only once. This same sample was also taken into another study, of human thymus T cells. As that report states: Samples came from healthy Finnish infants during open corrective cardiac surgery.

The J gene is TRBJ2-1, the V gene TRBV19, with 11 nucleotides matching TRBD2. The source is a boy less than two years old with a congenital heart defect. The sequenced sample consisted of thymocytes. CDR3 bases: TGTGCCAGTAGTATCCTGACTAGCGGGATATACAATGAGCAGTTCTTC. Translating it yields CASSILTSGIYNEQFF.